A single sample is the source of the 25 T cell receptor beta chains below, sequenced in a study of response to subunit inactivated influenza vaccine. TCRdb re-analysed the RT-PCR reads in MiXCR, keeping a single row per CDR3 protein. The data contain about 830,000 distinct CDR3 sequences, around 20% of them singletons. This material consisted of PBMCs from blood, taken around 5 days after vaccination. The receptors were gathered from a man over 45 who received an inactivated influenza vaccine.

The V gene is TRBV5-1, the J gene TRBJ1-5; TRBD1 agrees at 10 bases. This CDR3 has 16 residues. The J segment lost 4 bases and the V segment lost 1 base, leaving 5 bases of the junction unmatched. CDR1 and CDR2 (germline): SGHRS, YFSETQ. CDR3 nucleotide sequence: TGCGCCAGCAGCTTGTCTCCGGGACAGGGGAATCAGCCCCAGCATTTT. This gives the protein CASSLSPGQGNQPQHF.

This clonotype was seen more than once but under ten times. CDR3 in amino acids: CASSLARESNEQFF. As DNA, the CDR3 is TGCGCCAGCAGCTTGGCTCGGGAGAGCAATGAGCAGTTCTTC. The chain is built from TRBV5-1 and TRBJ2-1, with TRBD2 as a possible D gene (6 bases). This CDR3 spans 14 amino acids. Germline CDR1 and CDR2: SGHRS and YFSETQ. V shed 0 bases and J shed 6 bases, with 10 bases lying between them.

This clonotype has only a few counts. The rearrangement uses TRBV7-9 and TRBJ2-7; 8 nucleotides match TRBD1. The CDR3 extends over 17 amino acids. J gave up 2 bases and V 3 bases, and 12 bases lay outside the gene matches. Germline V lookup: CDR1 SEHNR, CDR2 FQNEAQ (reference sequence). The DNA of the CDR3 is TGTGCCAGCAGCTTGAGTGGGGGACAGGCTAAGGCCTACGAGCAGTACTTC. Translating it yields CASSLSGGQAKAYEQYF.

This sequence joins TRBV29-1 and TRBJ2-5; D is perhaps TRBD1 or TRBD2 (6 bases each). Germline V gene data show CDR1 as SQVTM and CDR2 as ANQGSEA. Trimming removed 1 base at V and 4 bases at J, with 7 bases between. CDR3 size: 12 residues. DNA of the CDR3: TGCAGCGTTGAAGGGGGGGCAGAGACCCAGTACTTC. It encodes CSVEGGAETQYF.

The genes are TRBV24-1 and TRBJ2-1; D gene ambiguous. V was cut by 2 bases and J by 1 base, with 11 bases left in between. The CDR3 is made up of 16 amino acids. Germline V lookup: CDR1 KGHDR, CDR2 SFDVKD. The CDR3 region has the DNA TGTGCCACCAGTGATTCCTGGGCCTCTTCCTACAATGAGCAGTTCTTC. This gives the protein CATSDSWASSYNEQFF.

V gene TRBV7-8 combines with J gene TRBJ2-3; 7 nucleotides line up with TRBD1. The trim removed 4 bases at V and 7 bases at J, leaving 11 bases unmatched. The CDR3 covers 15 residues. Germline V gene data show CDR1 as SGHVS and CDR2 as FQNEAQ. Here the CDR3 DNA reads TGTGCCAGCAGCTCAGACAGGGAAAATCGAAATACGCAGTATTTT. It specifies CASSSDRENRNTQYF.

The chain recombines TRBV7-6 with TRBJ2-7, with D perhaps TRBD1 (5 bases). V gave up 2 bases and J gave up 0 bases, with 11 bases separating them. The germline CDR1 and CDR2 sequences are SGHVS and FNYEAQ. The CDR3 covers 15 residues. In DNA form, the CDR3 reads TGTGCCAGCAGCTTACTTGGACAAAGCTCCTACGAGCAGTACTTC. Protein: CASSLLGQSSYEQYF.

This clonotype was recorded at least ten times. The gene calls are TRBV19 and TRBJ1-5; unclear D gene. The CDR3 is 13 residues long. The ends were cut back, 3 bases at V and 5 bases at J, with 8 bases in the middle. Germline values: CDR1 LNHDA, CDR2 SQIVND (reference sequence). CDR3 coding DNA: TGTGCCAGTAGTATCCGGATGGATCAGCCCCAGCATTTT. Translating gives CASSIRMDQPQHF.

This clonotype was seen only a few times. The CDR3, as DNA: TGTGCCAGCAGTTACGGGACAAAAGACGGCTACACCTTC. It codes for CASSYGTKDGYTF. The V gene is TRBV6-2 or TRBV6-3, the J gene TRBJ1-2, with D tentatively TRBD1 (6 bases). Germline V gene data show CDR1 as MNHEY and CDR2 as SVGEGT. V was clipped by 2 bases and J by 8 bases, with 12 bases between them. This CDR3 has 13 amino acids.

This clonotype has more than one count but fewer than ten. The V gene is TRBV5-5, the J gene TRBJ2-7, with 7 bases fitting TRBD2. V lost 3 bases, J lost 3 bases, and 9 bases stayed unmatched. The CDR3 contains 15 residues. The germline V gene encodes CDR1 SGHKS and CDR2 YYEKEE (reference sequence). In nucleotides, the CDR3 is TGTGCCAGCAGCTCGATACTTGGGAGGGGCTACGAGCAGTACTTC. This encodes CASSSILGRGYEQYF.

There are a few counts of this clonotype. The chain combines TRBV30 with TRBJ1-1, with D perhaps matching TRBD1 (6 bases). From germline, CDR1 is GTSNPN and CDR2 SVGIG (reference sequence). This CDR3 contains 13 residues. V was clipped by 1 base and J by 6 bases, with 12 bases between them. For the CDR3, the DNA is TGTGCCTGGAGTGCGACAGGAAGGGCTGAAGCTTTCTTT. Its translation: CAWSATGRAEAFF. Full variable domain (missing parts from reference TRBV30 and TRBJ1-1): SQTIHQWPATLVQPVGSPLSLECTVEGTSNPNLYWYRQAAGRGLQLLFYSVGIGQISSEVPQNLSASRPQDRQFILSSKKLLLSDSGFYLCAWSATGRAEAFFGQGTRLTVV.

This clonotype was recorded a few times. This chain links TRBV4-3 with TRBJ2-7; possibly TRBD2 for D (5 bases). V was clipped by 1 base and J by 3 bases, with 13 bases between them. Germline assignment: CDR1 LGHNA and CDR2 YSLEER. This CDR3 region has 15 residues. The CDR3 here is CASSQASGSYYEQYF. The DNA of the CDR3 is TGCGCCAGCAGCCAAGCCAGCGGAAGCTACTACGAGCAGTACTTC.

This chain links TRBV20-1 with TRBJ2-7; 10 bases agree with TRBD1. V was clipped by 6 bases and J by 1 base; unmatched bases: 6. The germline V gene encodes CDR1 DFQATT and CDR2 SNEGSKA (reference sequence). This CDR3 is 14 amino acids long. In DNA, the CDR3 is TGCAGTGCGACCGGACAGGGGGGTTCCTACGAGCAGTACTTC. Translated: CSATGQGGSYEQYF.

This sequence joins TRBV12-3 or TRBV12-4 and TRBJ2-3; D tentatively reads TRBD1 or TRBD2 (5 bases each). The CDR3 consists of 15 residues. V was clipped by 3 bases and J by 3 bases, with 13 bases between them. CDR3 nucleotide sequence: TGTGCCAGCAGTTTTCACGAGGGGCGGACAGATACGCAGTATTTT. Its protein product is CASSFHEGRTDTQYF.

This sequence joins TRBV20-1 and TRBJ2-3, with D tentatively TRBD2 (6 bases). The germline V gene encodes CDR1 DFQATT and CDR2 SNEGSKA (reference sequence). The CDR3 is 14 residues long. The V and J ends lost 6 bases and 3 bases respectively, with 16 bases between them. The CDR3 DNA is TGCAGTGCCCCCGGCTGGAGCGGGACAGATACGCAGTATTTT. Translating it yields CSAPGWSGTDTQYF.

The chain has TRBV6-5 and TRBJ1-2, with D possibly matching TRBD1 (5 bases). Germline lookup yields CDR1 MNHEY and CDR2 SVGAGI. V lost 3 bases and J lost 2, with 13 bases in between. The CDR3 contains 15 residues. The chain's CDR3 is CASSYRGEGNYGYTF. The DNA for the CDR3 is TGTGCCAGCAGTTATCGAGGGGAGGGGAACTATGGCTACACCTTC.

This chain connects TRBV15 to TRBJ2-7, with D unclear. CDR3 length: 15 residues. V was shortened by 0 bases and J by 4 bases, with 13 bases between the two germline ends. Per the germline V gene, CDR1 is LNHNV and CDR2 is YYDKDF (reference sequence). CDR3 DNA sequence: TGTGCCACCAGCAGAGATACCCCCCTGGGGTACGAGCAGTACTTC. Protein: CATSRDTPLGYEQYF.

In this sample, this clonotype turned up a few times. The chain recombines TRBV5-5 with TRBJ1-2; D is unresolved. The CDR3 loop spans 15 amino acids. CDR1 SGHKS and CDR2 YYEKEE come from the germline V gene (reference sequence). Trimming left V 1 base short and J 5 bases short, with 15 bases between. CDR3 loop: CASSLIDGVEYGYTF. The CDR3, as DNA: TGTGCCAGCAGCTTGATCGACGGTGTAGAGTATGGCTACACCTTC.

This clonotype was detected ten times or more. This chain joins TRBV20-1 and TRBJ2-2; D gene unclear. V shed 1 base and J shed 1 base, with 7 bases lying between them. Germline V CDR1 and CDR2: DFQATT, SNEGSKA (reference sequence). The CDR3 sequence is 14 residues long. The DNA for the CDR3 is TGCAGTGCTAGAGGACCCCTGAACACCGGGGAGCTGTTTTTT. Its protein product is CSARGPLNTGELFF.

At least ten counts were recorded for this clonotype. This chain joins TRBV7-2 and TRBJ1-1, with D possibly being TRBD1 (5 bases). This CDR3 region has 16 residues. The V and J ends lost 2 bases and 4 bases respectively, with 17 bases between them. Germline CDR1 SGHTA, CDR2 FQGNSA. This chain's CDR3 is CASSLRPSQGGTEAFF. Written as DNA, the CDR3 is TGTGCCAGCAGCTTACGACCCAGTCAGGGTGGCACTGAAGCTTTCTTT.

The chain links TRBV6-2 or TRBV6-3 to TRBJ1-6; unclear D gene. Germline CDR1 and CDR2: MNHEY and SVGEGT. The CDR3 spans 14 residues. V dropped 7 bases and J dropped 7 bases, with 14 bases sitting between them. CDR3 in DNA: TGTGCCAGCATTGCCGGACGGCTAAATTCACCCCTCCACTTT. Its translation: CASIAGRLNSPLHF.

This clonotype turned up a few times. The genes are TRBV4-2 and TRBJ2-7; either TRBD1 or TRBD2 may fit D (6 bases each). The V and J ends lost 0 bases and 6 bases respectively, with 15 bases between them. The CDR3 is 15 amino acids. Germline CDR1 reads LGHNA; CDR2 reads YNFKEQ. The CDR3 DNA reads as TGTGCCAGCAGCCAAGAGGATGTCGGGGGCCGCGAGCAGTACTTC. Protein: CASSQEDVGGREQYF.

Ten or more counts support this clonotype. This chain joins TRBV10-3 and TRBJ2-3, with 10 bases identical to TRBD2. CDR1 ENHRY and CDR2 SYGVKD come from the germline V gene. Unmatched junction bases numbered 12, after V lost 6 bases and J lost 3 bases. This CDR3 has 17 amino acids. CDR3 sequence reads: CAIRARVTSGTTDTQYF. CDR3 in DNA: TGTGCCATCAGAGCCCGGGTTACTAGCGGGACAACAGATACGCAGTATTTT.

This clonotype came up a few times. J is TRBJ2-7 and V is TRBV6-6; D ambiguous. This CDR3 spans 12 amino acids. Looked up from germline, CDR1 is MNHNY and CDR2 is SVGAGI (reference sequence). V was trimmed by 7 bases and J by 2 bases, leaving 9 bases between them. In nucleotides, the CDR3 is TGTGCCAGCACCTCTGACCCCTACGAGCAGTACTTC. This gives the protein CASTSDPYEQYF.

This chain connects TRBV20-1 to TRBJ1-4; 7 bases line up with TRBD1. Germline CDR1 DFQATT, CDR2 SNEGSKA (reference sequence). This CDR3 has 16 amino acids. With 1 base clipped from V and 0 bases from J, the junction kept 5 bases outside the gene matches. This CDR3 is CSARVGQRTTNEKLFF. For the CDR3, the DNA is TGCAGTGCTAGAGTGGGACAGAGAACAACTAATGAAAAACTGTTTTTT.